The 32 T cell receptor beta chains below all came from one sample that was sequenced in a study of CD8 T cells in ankylosing spondylitis. TCRdb re-derived calls from the 5' RACE reads in MiXCR, one entry per CDR3 protein. The sample lists 25,000 or so distinct CDR3 sequences, 7.9% occurring once. The sequenced material came from blood. Receptors were obtained from a male donor with ankylosing spondylitis or in good health (not recorded which).

There are a few counts of this clonotype. The genes are TRBV4-3 and TRBJ2-2; D is ambiguous. This CDR3 region has 17 residues. The germline V and J ends were trimmed by 0 bases and 4 bases, with 15 bases remaining between them. CDR1 and CDR2 (germline): LGHNA, YSLEER. The CDR3 protein is CASSQEAGAPGTGELFF. The CDR3 DNA reads as TGCGCCAGCAGCCAAGAGGCCGGCGCCCCGGGCACCGGGGAGCTGTTTTTT.

This clonotype was observed many times. The genes are TRBV20-1 and TRBJ2-1; D is perhaps TRBD1 or TRBD2 (5 bases each). Trimming removed 0 bases at V and 2 bases at J, with 11 bases between. Germline V gene sequence: CDR1 DFQATT, CDR2 SNEGSKA (reference sequence). The CDR3 contains 15 residues. The CDR3 reads CSARDLRGPYNEQFF. The CDR3 region has the DNA TGCAGTGCTAGAGATCTGAGGGGACCCTACAATGAGCAGTTCTTC.

The gene calls are TRBV20-1 and TRBJ2-3; 9 positions match TRBD2. Trimming at V came to 6 bases and at J to 1 base, leaving 5 bases not matched to a gene. CDR1 DFQATT and CDR2 SNEGSKA come from the germline V gene (reference sequence). The CDR3 is made up of 14 amino acids. CDR3 nucleotides: TGCAGTGCCAGGACTAGCGTAGGCACAGATACGCAGTATTTT. It is translated as CSARTSVGTDTQYF.

This clonotype was seen a handful of times. V is TRBV14 and J is TRBJ2-1; tentative D call: TRBD1 (6 bases). This CDR3 has 14 amino acids. Trimming removed 4 bases from V and 9 bases from J, with 16 bases in between. Germline loops: CDR1 SGHDN, CDR2 FVKESK. The CDR3 nucleotides read TGTGCCAGCAGCCGTAATGGCCTCAGGGGTGAGCAGTTCTTC. As protein: CASSRNGLRGEQFF.

This clonotype was seen many times. The junction and the germline gene differ at one end; a read error may be behind it. The chain joins TRBV12-3 or TRBV12-4 to TRBJ2-2; tentatively, D is TRBD2 (5 bases). This CDR3 contains 14 residues. CDR3 nucleotide sequence: TGTGCCAGCAGTTTAGGAGGGAACATCGGGGAGCTGTTTTTT. Encoded protein: CASSLGGNIGELFF.

This clonotype was picked up many times. The J gene is TRBJ2-5, the V gene TRBV28, with D perhaps assigned TRBD1 or TRBD2 (5 bases each). CDR3 length equals 17 residues. V dropped 5 bases and J dropped 4 bases, with 23 bases sitting between them. Germline V gene lookup returns CDR1 MDHEN and CDR2 SYDVKM. The CDR3 spells CASSPTGPLARRETQYF. The CDR3 DNA sequence: TGTGCCAGCAGTCCCACGGGACCGCTAGCAAGACGAGAGACCCAGTACTTC.

V and J are TRBV20-1 and TRBJ2-3, with a weak D call TRBD2 (7 bases). V lost 6 bases and J lost 6, with 16 bases in between. The length of the CDR3 is 13 residues. Looked up from germline, CDR1 is DFQATT and CDR2 is SNEGSKA (reference sequence). The CDR3: CSAHFGGRDTQYF. CDR3 sequence (DNA): TGCAGTGCCCATTTCGGGGGGCGCGATACGCAGTATTTT.

The rearrangement joins TRBV5-1 to TRBJ2-1, with a possible D match to TRBD2 (6 bases). This CDR3 contains 14 residues. Germline CDR1 and CDR2: SGHRS and YFSETQ. V was trimmed by 7 bases and J by 5 bases, leaving 16 bases between them. CDR3 DNA: TGCGCCAGCTCCCTGCGGGGCGAGGACAATGAGCAGTTCTTC. This codes for CASSLRGEDNEQFF.

This clonotype has more than one count but fewer than ten. For the CDR3, the DNA is TGCGCCAGCATGGCGCTTCCCCAATCTGGGGCCAACGTCCTGACTTTC. It translates to CASMALPQSGANVLTF. This chain uses TRBV4-1 with TRBJ2-6, with no clear D. Germline values: CDR1 MGHRA, CDR2 YSYEKL. The CDR3 consists of 16 residues. Trimming removed 7 bases from V and 1 base from J, with 14 bases in between.

This clonotype showed up just a few times. CDR3 coding DNA: TGCGCCAGCAGCTTGACAACTAGCACAGATACGCAGTATTTT. Amino acids: CASSLTTSTDTQYF. The chain links TRBV5-1 to TRBJ2-3; D call uncertain. V shed 1 base and J shed 0 bases, with 6 bases lying between them. This CDR3 has 14 residues. Germline-derived CDR1 and CDR2 are SGHRS and YFSETQ.

V is TRBV12-3 or TRBV12-4 and J is TRBJ2-2; perhaps TRBD2 as D (6 bases). Trimming left V 3 bases short and J 1 base short, with 15 bases between. The CDR3 spans 17 residues. The chain's CDR3 is CASSFGRWRGNTGELFF. The CDR3 nucleotides read TGTGCCAGCAGTTTCGGTCGATGGCGGGGGAACACCGGGGAGCTGTTTTTT.

The table lists this clonotype with a few counts. V is TRBV27 and J is TRBJ2-2; D might be TRBD1 or TRBD2, each matching 5 bases. Germline V CDR1 and CDR2: MNHEY, SMNVEV (reference sequence). The CDR3 is 13 amino acids. Between the trimmed V and J ends, which lost 8 bases and 0 bases, there was a span of 7 bases. CDR3 DNA sequence: TGTGCCAGCGGGGGTACGAACACCGGGGAGCTGTTTTTT. Translation gives CASGGTNTGELFF.

V gene TRBV11-2 combines with J gene TRBJ2-7, with D unclear. The CDR3 spans 11 residues. V gave up 6 bases and J gave up 6 bases, with 9 bases separating them. The germline V gene has CDR1 SGHAT and CDR2 FQNNGV. CDR3 DNA: TGTGCCAGCAGGTCCTGGGGCGAGCAGTACGTC. Translation gives CASRSWGEQYV.

The rearrangement links TRBV7-2 to TRBJ2-1; 8 nucleotides agree with TRBD2. This CDR3 contains 15 residues. Germline-derived CDR1 and CDR2 are SGHTA and FQGNSA. V was pared by 5 bases and J by 7 bases, with 10 bases of the junction left unmatched. The CDR3 nucleotides are TGTGCCAGCAGCCGCGGGAGCGGGGGAGATAATGAGCAGTTCTTC. Protein product: CASSRGSGGDNEQFF.

V usage is TRBV10-3 and J usage is TRBJ2-2; D remains unclear. This CDR3 contains 14 residues. Trimming took off 0 bases at V and 3 bases at J, with 5 bases between the two ends. Germline CDR1 and CDR2: ENHRY and SYGVKD. For the CDR3, the DNA is TGTGCCATCAGTGAGTCAAGGGACACCGGGGAGCTGTTTTTT. Protein: CAISESRDTGELFF.

This clonotype occurred many times. The V and J genes are TRBV25-1 and TRBJ2-1; D not certain. In germline, CDR1 is MGHDK, CDR2 SYGVNS. V gave up 4 bases and J gave up 0 bases, with 10 bases separating them. This CDR3 region has 15 residues. Written as DNA, the CDR3 is TGTGCCAGCAGTGCTGACACGAGCTCCTACAATGAGCAGTTCTTC. Translated: CASSADTSSYNEQFF.

This clonotype has just a few counts. This chain links TRBV20-1 with TRBJ2-5; D might be TRBD1 or TRBD2, each matching 7 bases. CDR1 and CDR2 (germline): DFQATT, SNEGSKA (reference sequence). The V end was cut by 3 bases, the J end by 4 bases, with 18 bases between. CDR3 size: 15 residues. CDR3 residues: CSASSRQGGGETQYF. The CDR3 bases are TGCAGTGCTAGTTCTCGACAGGGAGGGGGAGAGACCCAGTACTTC.

Many counts were recorded for this clonotype. This chain links TRBV12-3 or TRBV12-4 with TRBJ2-2; D is uncertain. The CDR3 runs to 14 residues. The ends were cut back, 1 base at V and 1 base at J, with 4 bases in the middle. CDR3 nucleotides: TGTGCCAGCAGTTTAGAAAGGAACACCGGGGAGCTGTTTTTT. This codes for CASSLERNTGELFF.

This clonotype has a count of ten or more. The genes are TRBV20-1 and TRBJ2-7; 10 bases line up with TRBD2. The ends lost 7 bases at V and 5 bases at J; junction bases unmatched: 14. Germline assignment: CDR1 DFQATT and CDR2 SNEGSKA (reference sequence). This CDR3 contains 15 residues. The CDR3: CSVTESGRAWDEQYF. The CDR3 nucleotides read TGCAGTGTCACGGAGAGCGGGAGGGCCTGGGACGAGCAGTACTTC.

This clonotype showed up just a few times. The chain links TRBV5-1 to TRBJ2-7; TRBD2 matches 10 bases. Germline V gene sequence: CDR1 SGHRS, CDR2 YFSETQ. V shed 5 bases, J shed 4 bases, and the junction held 9 bases outside the gene matches. The CDR3 totals 15 residues. The CDR3 sequence: CASRPGTSVSYEQYF. For the CDR3, the DNA is TGCGCCAGCAGACCTGGGACTAGCGTTTCGTACGAGCAGTACTTC.

This clonotype occurred a few times. The chain couples TRBV6-2 or TRBV6-3 to TRBJ1-4; D uncertain. Germline loops: CDR1 MNHEY, CDR2 SVGEGT. The CDR3 has 16 residues. Trimming removed 5 bases from V and 3 bases from J, with 16 bases in between. The CDR3 loop reads CASSPPGRRPNEKLFF. CDR3 in DNA: TGTGCCAGCAGTCCCCCCGGCCGGAGGCCTAATGAAAAACTGTTTTTT.

In this sample, this clonotype turned up a few times. This sequence joins TRBV3-1 and TRBJ2-7, with a possible D match to TRBD2 (6 bases). With 4 bases removed from V and 2 bases from J, the gap between germline ends came to 15 bases. The CDR3 is 15 residues long. Per germline, CDR1 LGHDT and CDR2 YNNKEL (reference sequence). The CDR3 DNA follows: TGTGCCAGCAGCCGGCAGCCGCGGGACGCCTACGAGCAGTACTTC. Translating it yields CASSRQPRDAYEQYF.

This clonotype was observed many times. The genes are TRBV5-1 and TRBJ2-3, with 7 positions matching TRBD1. The CDR3 sequence is 13 residues long. After removal of 4 bases from V and 4 bases from J, the junction contained 3 bases not matched to a gene. Germline CDR1 is SGHRS and CDR2 is YFSETQ. This chain's CDR3 is CASSRGQSDTQYF. CDR3 in DNA: TGCGCCAGCAGCCGGGGACAGTCAGATACGCAGTATTTT. Full variable domain (remainder filled in from reference TRBV5-1 and TRBJ2-3): KAGVTQTPRYLIKTRGQQVTLSCSPISGHRSVSWYQQTPGQGLQFLFEYFSETQRNKGNFPGRFSGRQFSNSRSEMNVSTLELGDSALYLCASSRGQSDTQYFGPGTRLTVL.

Ten or more counts support this clonotype. The chain couples TRBV5-1 to TRBJ2-2, with 8 bases aligning to TRBD2. There are 14 residues in the CDR3. After removal of 4 bases from V and 4 bases from J, the junction contained 3 bases not matched to a gene. Germline V gene lookup returns CDR1 SGHRS and CDR2 YFSETQ. The CDR3 DNA reads TGCGCCAGCAGCCCCAGCGGGGGCACCGGGGAGCTGTTTTTT. Translated, it gives CASSPSGGTGELFF. The whole variable domain, filled in from reference TRBV5-1 and TRBJ2-2, reads KAGVTQTPRYLIKTRGQQVTLSCSPISGHRSVSWYQQTPGQGLQFLFEYFSETQRNKGNFPGRFSGRQFSNSRSEMNVSTLELGDSALYLCASSPSGGTGELFFGEGSRLTVL.

This rearrangement joins TRBV29-1 to TRBJ1-4, with 9 bases matching TRBD1. The CDR3 spans 14 residues. V lost 3 bases to trimming and J lost 8 bases; unmatched junction nucleotides: 7. Germline loops: CDR1 SQVTM, CDR2 ANQGSEA. The CDR3 is CSVEGQGGAEKLFF. The CDR3 nucleotides are TGCAGCGTTGAGGGACAGGGAGGTGCAGAAAAACTGTTTTTT.

This clonotype was recorded a few times. The V gene is TRBV29-1, the J gene TRBJ2-5; D could derive from TRBD1 or TRBD2 (5 bases each). CDR3 size: 13 residues. V was cut by 2 bases and J by 4 bases, with 11 bases left in between. Germline-derived CDR1 and CDR2 are SQVTM and ANQGSEA. CDR3 sequence (DNA): TGCAGCGTTGAATTACAGGCGGGAGAGACCCAGTACTTC. Translated: CSVELQAGETQYF.

In this sample, this clonotype turned up many times. V usage is TRBV4-1 and J usage is TRBJ2-1; D is unresolved. The CDR3 runs to 13 residues. Deletions cut 0 bases from V and 4 bases from J, with 4 bases between. The germline V gene encodes CDR1 MGHRA and CDR2 YSYEKL. This CDR3 is CASSQENYNEQFF. CDR3 DNA sequence: TGCGCCAGCAGCCAAGAAAATTACAATGAGCAGTTCTTC.

The chain recombines TRBV7-9 with TRBJ2-7; 11 bases fit TRBD2. CDR1 and CDR2 (germline): SEHNR, FQNEAQ (reference sequence). V lost 5 bases and J lost 4; bases outside the gene matches: 4. This CDR3 has 14 residues. CDR3 protein: CASSVGLAEYEQYF. The CDR3 DNA follows: TGTGCCAGCAGCGTGGGACTAGCGGAGTACGAGCAGTACTTC.

This clonotype was seen more than once but under ten times. This chain links TRBV7-2 with TRBJ2-3; unclear D gene. Germline values: CDR1 SGHTA, CDR2 FQGNSA. V dropped 1 base and J dropped 4 bases, with 6 bases sitting between them. The CDR3 is 13 residues long. This CDR3 is CASSLVGADTQYF. In nucleotides, the CDR3 is TGTGCCAGCAGCTTAGTAGGCGCAGATACGCAGTATTTT. The complete variable domain, with remaining parts taken from reference TRBV7-2 and TRBJ2-3, reads GAGVSQSPSNKVTEKGKDVELRCDPISGHTALYWYRQSLGQGLEFLIYFQGNSAPDKSGLPSDRFSAERTGGSVSTLTIQRTQQEDSAVYLCASSLVGADTQYFGPGTRLTVL.

This clonotype has a handful of counts. The chain recombines TRBV4-1 with TRBJ2-5, with a possible D match to TRBD1 (6 bases). V lost 4 bases to trimming and J lost 4 bases, with 16 bases between them. The V gene's germline CDR1 is MGHRA and CDR2 YSYEKL. This CDR3 is 15 amino acids long. The CDR3 sequence: CASSRPDRSAETQYF. In DNA form, the CDR3 reads TGCGCCAGCAGCCGCCCCGACAGGTCTGCAGAGACCCAGTACTTC.

This clonotype was counted a few times. The CDR3: CASSQAHSGELFF. In DNA, the CDR3 is TGTGCCAGCAGCCAGGCCCATAGCGGGGAGCTGTTTTTT. The V and J genes are TRBV3-1 and TRBJ2-2; no clear D gene. CDR1 LGHDT and CDR2 YNNKEL come from the germline V gene (reference sequence). This CDR3 has 13 amino acids. The V end lost 3 bases, the J end lost 7 bases, and 9 bases lay between the germline ends.

This clonotype was observed a few times. The V and J genes are TRBV12-3 or TRBV12-4 and TRBJ2-7; perhaps TRBD1 as D (6 bases). V lost 1 base and J 3 bases, leaving 10 bases between the germline ends. The CDR3 runs 14 residues. For the CDR3, the DNA is TGTGCCAGCAGTTTAGACGGACAGTACTACGAGCAGTACTTC. This sequence encodes CASSLDGQYYEQYF.